The present entry profiles one TCR beta chain with its context. V was cut by 3 bases and J by 3 bases, with 10 bases left in between. Germline CDR1 reads LNHDA; CDR2 reads SQIVND (reference sequence). There are 14 residues in the CDR3. Primers included in the PCR were 60 Vbeta and 13 Jbeta primers. Here immunoSEQ multiplex PCR was the method, and the copy in TCRdb shows in-frame clones only, minus some. The sample consists of 200,000 to 250,000 clones, over 75% of them appearing once. The sample belongs to a study of cytomegalovirus exposure and HLA in healthy donors. This rearrangement joins TRBV19 to TRBJ2-3, with D hard to call. This receptor was obtained from a boy aged 10-17 years in good health and CMV-seronegative. Input material: PBMCs. The CDR3 loop is CASSIGSHTDTQYF. The CDR3 region has the DNA TGTGCCAGTAGTATCGGTTCTCATACAGATACGCAGTATTTT.